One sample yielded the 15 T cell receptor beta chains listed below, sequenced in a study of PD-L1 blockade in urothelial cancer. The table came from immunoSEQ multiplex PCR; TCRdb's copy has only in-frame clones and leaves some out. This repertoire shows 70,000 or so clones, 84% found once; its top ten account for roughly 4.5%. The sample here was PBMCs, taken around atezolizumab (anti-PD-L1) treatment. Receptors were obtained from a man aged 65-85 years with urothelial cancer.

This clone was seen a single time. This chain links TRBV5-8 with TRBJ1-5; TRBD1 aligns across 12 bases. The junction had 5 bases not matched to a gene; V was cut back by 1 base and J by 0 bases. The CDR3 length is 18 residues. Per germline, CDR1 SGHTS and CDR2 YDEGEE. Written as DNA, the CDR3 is TGTGCCAGCAGCTTGACGGGACAGGGGGCAGATAGCAATCAGCCCCAGCATTTT. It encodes CASSLTGQGADSNQPQHF.

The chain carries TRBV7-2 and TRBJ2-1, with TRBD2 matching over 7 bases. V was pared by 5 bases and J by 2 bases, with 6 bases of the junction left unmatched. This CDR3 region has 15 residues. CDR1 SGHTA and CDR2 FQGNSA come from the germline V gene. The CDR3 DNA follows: TGTGCCAGCAGCCCACTAGCGACCACCTACAATGAGCAGTTCTTC. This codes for CASSPLATTYNEQFF.

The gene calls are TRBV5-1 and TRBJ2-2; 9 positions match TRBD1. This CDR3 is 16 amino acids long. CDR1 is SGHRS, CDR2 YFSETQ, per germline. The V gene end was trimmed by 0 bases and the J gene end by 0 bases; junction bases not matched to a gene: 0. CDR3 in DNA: TGCGCCAGCAGCTTGGGGGACAGGGCGAACACCGGGGAGCTGTTTTTT. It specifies CASSLGDRANTGELFF.

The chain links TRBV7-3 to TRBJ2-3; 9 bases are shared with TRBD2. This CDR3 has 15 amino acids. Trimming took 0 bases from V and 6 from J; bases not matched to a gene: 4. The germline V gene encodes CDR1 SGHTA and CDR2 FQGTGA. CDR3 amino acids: CASSLTAGGPDTQYF. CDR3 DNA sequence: TGTGCCAGCAGCTTAACGGCGGGAGGGCCTGATACGCAGTATTTT.

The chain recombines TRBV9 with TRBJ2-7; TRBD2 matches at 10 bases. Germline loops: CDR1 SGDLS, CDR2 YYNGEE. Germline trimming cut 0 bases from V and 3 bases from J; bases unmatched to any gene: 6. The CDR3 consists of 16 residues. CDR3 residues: CASSVGASGSSYEQYF. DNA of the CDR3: TGTGCCAGCAGCGTAGGGGCTAGCGGGAGTAGCTACGAGCAGTACTTC.

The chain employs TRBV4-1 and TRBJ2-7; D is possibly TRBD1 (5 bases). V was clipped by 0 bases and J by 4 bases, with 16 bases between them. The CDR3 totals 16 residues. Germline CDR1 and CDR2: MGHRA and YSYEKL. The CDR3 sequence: CASSQDHARASYEQYF. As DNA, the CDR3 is TGCGCCAGCAGCCAAGATCATGCCAGGGCGTCGTACGAGCAGTACTTC.

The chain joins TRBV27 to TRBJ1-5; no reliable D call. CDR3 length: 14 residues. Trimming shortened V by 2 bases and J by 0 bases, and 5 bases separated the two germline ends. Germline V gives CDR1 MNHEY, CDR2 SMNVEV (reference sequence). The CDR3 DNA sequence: TGTGCCAGCAGTTTACCCCATAGCAATCAGCCCCAGCATTTT. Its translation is CASSLPHSNQPQHF.

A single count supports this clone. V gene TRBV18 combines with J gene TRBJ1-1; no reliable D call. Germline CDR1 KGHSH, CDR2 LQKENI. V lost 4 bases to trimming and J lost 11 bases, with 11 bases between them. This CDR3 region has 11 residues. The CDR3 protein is CASSRGYGAFF. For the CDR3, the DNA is TGTGCCAGCTCACGAGGGTACGGGGCTTTCTTT.

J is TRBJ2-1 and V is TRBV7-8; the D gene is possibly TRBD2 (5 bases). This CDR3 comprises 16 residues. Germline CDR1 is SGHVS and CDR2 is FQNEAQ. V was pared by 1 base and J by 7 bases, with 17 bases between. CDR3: CASSLGGLASSNEQFF. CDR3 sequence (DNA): TGTGCCAGCAGCTTAGGGGGTTTGGCTAGCTCTAATGAGCAGTTCTTC.

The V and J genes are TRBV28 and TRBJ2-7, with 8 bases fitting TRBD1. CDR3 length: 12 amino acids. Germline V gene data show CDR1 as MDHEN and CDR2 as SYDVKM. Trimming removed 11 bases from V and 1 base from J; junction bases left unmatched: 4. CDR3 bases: TGTGCCGTTAACAGGGGGTCCTACGAGCAGTACTTC. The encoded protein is CAVNRGSYEQYF.

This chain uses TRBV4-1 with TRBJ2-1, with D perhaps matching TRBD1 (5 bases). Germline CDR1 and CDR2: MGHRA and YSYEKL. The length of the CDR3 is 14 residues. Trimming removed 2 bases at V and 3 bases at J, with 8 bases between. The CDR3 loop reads CASSQYQGYNEQFF. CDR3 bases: TGCGCCAGCAGCCAATATCAGGGCTACAATGAGCAGTTCTTC.

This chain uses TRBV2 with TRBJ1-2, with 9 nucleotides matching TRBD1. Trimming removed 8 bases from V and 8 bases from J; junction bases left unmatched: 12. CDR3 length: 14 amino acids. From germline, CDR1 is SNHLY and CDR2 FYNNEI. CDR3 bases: TGTGCCAGCGGGGCCGGGACAGGGTTTTTGGGCTACACCTTC. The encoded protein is CASGAGTGFLGYTF.

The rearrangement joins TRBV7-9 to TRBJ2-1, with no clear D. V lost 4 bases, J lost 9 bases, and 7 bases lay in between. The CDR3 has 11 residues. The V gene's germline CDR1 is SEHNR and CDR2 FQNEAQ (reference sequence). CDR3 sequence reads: CASSYNLEQFF. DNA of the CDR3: TGTGCCAGCAGCTACAACCTTGAGCAGTTCTTC.

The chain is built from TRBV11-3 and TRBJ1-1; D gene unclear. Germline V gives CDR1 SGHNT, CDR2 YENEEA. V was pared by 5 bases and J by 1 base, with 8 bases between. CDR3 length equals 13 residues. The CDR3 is CASSRARNTEAFF. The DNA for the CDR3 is TGTGCCAGCAGCCGCGCACGGAACACTGAAGCTTTCTTT.

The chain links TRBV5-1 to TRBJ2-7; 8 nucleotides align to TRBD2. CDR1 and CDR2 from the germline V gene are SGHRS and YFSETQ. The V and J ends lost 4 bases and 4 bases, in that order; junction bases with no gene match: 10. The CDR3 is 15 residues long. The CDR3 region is CASSPRPSGGYEQYF. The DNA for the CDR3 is TGCGCCAGCAGCCCCCGACCGAGCGGGGGTTACGAGCAGTACTTC.